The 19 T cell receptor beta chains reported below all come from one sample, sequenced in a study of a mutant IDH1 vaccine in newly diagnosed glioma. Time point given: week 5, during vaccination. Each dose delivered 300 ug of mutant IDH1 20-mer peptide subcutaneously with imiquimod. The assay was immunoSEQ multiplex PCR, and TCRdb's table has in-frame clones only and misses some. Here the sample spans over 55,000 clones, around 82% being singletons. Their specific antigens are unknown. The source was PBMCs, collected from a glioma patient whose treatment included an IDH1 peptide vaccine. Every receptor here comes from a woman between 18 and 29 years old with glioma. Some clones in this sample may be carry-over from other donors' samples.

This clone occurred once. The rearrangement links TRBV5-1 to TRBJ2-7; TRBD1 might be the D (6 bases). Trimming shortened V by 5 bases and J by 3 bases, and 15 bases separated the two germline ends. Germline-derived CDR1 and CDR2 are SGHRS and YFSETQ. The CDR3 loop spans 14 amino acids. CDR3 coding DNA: TGCGCCAGCAGTTATGCCGGACAGCTCTACGAGCAGTACTTC. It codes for CASSYAGQLYEQYF.

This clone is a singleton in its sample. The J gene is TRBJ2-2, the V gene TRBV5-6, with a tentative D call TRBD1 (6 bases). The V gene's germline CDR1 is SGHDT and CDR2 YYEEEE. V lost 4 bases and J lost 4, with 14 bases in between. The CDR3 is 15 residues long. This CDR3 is CASSRQDSTTGELFF. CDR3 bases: TGTGCCAGCAGCCGCCAGGACAGTACCACCGGGGAGCTGTTTTTT.

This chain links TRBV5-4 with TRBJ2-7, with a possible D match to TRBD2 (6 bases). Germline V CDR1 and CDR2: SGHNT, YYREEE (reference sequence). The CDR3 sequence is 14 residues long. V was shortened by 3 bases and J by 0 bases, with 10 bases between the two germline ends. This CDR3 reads CASSWDSSSYEQYF. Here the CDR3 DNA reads TGTGCCAGCAGCTGGGACTCGAGCTCCTACGAGCAGTACTTC.

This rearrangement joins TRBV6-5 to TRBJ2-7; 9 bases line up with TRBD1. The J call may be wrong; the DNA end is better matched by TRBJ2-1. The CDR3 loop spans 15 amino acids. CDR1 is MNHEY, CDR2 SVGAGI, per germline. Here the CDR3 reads CASSWDRETYNEQFF. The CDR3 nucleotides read TGTGCCAGCAGTTGGGACAGGGAGACGTACAATGAGCAGTTCTTC.

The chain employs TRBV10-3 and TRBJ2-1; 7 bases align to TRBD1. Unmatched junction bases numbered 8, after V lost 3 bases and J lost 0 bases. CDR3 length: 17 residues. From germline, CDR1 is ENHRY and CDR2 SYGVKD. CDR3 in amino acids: CAISDQTTGSSYNEQFF. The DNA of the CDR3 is TGTGCCATCAGTGATCAAACGACAGGGAGCTCCTACAATGAGCAGTTCTTC.

For the CDR3, the DNA is TGTGCCAGCAGCAAAGACAGTTATTATAATTCACCCCTCCACTTT. As protein: CASSKDSYYNSPLHF. V gene TRBV5-4 combines with J gene TRBJ1-6; D might be TRBD1 (5 bases). Germline values: CDR1 SGHNT, CDR2 YYREEE (reference sequence). Deletions cut 4 bases from V and 4 bases from J, with 12 bases between. The CDR3 is 15 residues long. Together with reference TRBV5-4 and TRBJ1-6, the CDR3 gives the full variable domain: ETGVTQSPTHLIKTRGQQVTLRCSSQSGHNTVSWYQQALGQGPQFIFQYYREEENGRGNFPPRFSGLQFPNYSSELNVNALELDDSALYLCASSKDSYYNSPLHFGNGTRLTVT.

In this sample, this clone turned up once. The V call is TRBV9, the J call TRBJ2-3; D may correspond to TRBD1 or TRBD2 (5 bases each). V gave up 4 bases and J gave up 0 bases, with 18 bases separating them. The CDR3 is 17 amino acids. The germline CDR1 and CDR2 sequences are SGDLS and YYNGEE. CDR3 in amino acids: CASSPQRGVSSTDTQYF. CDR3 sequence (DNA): TGTGCCAGCAGCCCCCAAAGAGGGGTCTCTAGCACAGATACGCAGTATTTT.

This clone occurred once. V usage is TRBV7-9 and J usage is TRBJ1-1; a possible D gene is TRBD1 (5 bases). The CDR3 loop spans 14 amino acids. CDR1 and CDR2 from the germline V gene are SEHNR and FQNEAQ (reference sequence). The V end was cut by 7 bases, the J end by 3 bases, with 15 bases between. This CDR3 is CASIPTGLHTEAFF. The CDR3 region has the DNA TGTGCCAGCATCCCAACAGGTCTACACACTGAAGCTTTCTTT.

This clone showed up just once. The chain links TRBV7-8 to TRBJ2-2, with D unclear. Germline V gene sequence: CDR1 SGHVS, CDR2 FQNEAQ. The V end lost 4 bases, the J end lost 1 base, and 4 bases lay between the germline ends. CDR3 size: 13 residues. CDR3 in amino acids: CASSYLNTGELFF. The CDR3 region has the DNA TGTGCCAGCAGCTATTTGAACACCGGGGAGCTGTTTTTT. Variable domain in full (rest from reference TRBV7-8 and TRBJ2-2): GAGVSQSPRYKVAKRGQDVALRCDPISGHVSLFWYQQALGQGPEFLTYFQNEAQLDKSGLPSDRFFAERPEGSVSTLKIQRTQQEDSAVYLCASSYLNTGELFFGEGSRLTVL.

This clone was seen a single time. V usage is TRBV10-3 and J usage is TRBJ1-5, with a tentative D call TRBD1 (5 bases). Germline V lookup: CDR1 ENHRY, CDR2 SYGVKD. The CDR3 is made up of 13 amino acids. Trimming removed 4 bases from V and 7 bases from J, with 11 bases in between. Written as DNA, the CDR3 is TGTGCCATCAGTGTGGGGGTAGGGCAGCCCCAGCATTTT. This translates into CAISVGVGQPQHF.

As DNA, the CDR3 is TGTGCCAGCAGTTACCGCCCGGACAGGGAGAATTCACCCCTCCACTTT. This codes for CASSYRPDRENSPLHF. This chain uses TRBV6-5 with TRBJ1-6, with 8 nucleotides matching TRBD1. V was clipped by 2 bases and J by 7 bases; unmatched bases: 7. Germline-derived CDR1 and CDR2 are MNHEY and SVGAGI. This CDR3 comprises 16 residues.

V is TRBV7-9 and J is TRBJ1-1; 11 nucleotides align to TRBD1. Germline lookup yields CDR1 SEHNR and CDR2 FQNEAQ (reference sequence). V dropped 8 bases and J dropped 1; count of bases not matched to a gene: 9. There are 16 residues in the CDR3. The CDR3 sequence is CASRFGTGGENTEAFF. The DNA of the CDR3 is TGTGCCAGCCGATTTGGGACAGGGGGGGAGAACACTGAAGCTTTCTTT.

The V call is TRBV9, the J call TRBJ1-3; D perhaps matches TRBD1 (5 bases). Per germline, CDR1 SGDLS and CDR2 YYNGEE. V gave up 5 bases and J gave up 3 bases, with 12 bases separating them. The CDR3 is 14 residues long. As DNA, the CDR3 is TGTGCCAGCAGGGAGGGGTACAGTGGAAACACCATATATTTT. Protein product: CASREGYSGNTIYF.

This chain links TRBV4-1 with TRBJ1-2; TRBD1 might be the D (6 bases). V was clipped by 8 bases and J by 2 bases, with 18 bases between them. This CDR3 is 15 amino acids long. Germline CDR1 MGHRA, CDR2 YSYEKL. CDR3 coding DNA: TGCGCCAGCTGGGCTTCGGGACAAGAAAACTATGGCTACACCTTC. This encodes CASWASGQENYGYTF.

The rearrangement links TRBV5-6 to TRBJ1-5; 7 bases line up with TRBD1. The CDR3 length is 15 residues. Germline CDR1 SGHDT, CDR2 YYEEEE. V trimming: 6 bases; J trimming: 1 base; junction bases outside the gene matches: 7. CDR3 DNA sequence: TGTGCCAGCAACTCGGGACAGCAAAGCAATCAGCCCCAGCATTTT. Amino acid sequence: CASNSGQQSNQPQHF.

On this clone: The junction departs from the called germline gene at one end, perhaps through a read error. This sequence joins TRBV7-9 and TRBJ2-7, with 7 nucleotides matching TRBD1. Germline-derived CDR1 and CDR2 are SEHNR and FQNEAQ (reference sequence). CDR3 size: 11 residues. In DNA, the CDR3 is TGTGCCAGCAGCTCAAGGGGGCCCGAGGACTTC. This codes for CASSSRGPEDF.

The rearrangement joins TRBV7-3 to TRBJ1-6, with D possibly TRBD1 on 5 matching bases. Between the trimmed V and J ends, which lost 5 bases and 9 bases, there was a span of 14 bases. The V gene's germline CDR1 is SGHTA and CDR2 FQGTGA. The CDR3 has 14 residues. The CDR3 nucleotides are TGTGCCAGCAGCGAATGGGACGGACCTTCACCCCTCCACTTT. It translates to CASSEWDGPSPLHF.

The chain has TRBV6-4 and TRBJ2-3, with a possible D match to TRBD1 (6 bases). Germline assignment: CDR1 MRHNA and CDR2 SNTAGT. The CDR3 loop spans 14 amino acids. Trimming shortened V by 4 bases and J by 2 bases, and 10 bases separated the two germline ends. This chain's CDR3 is CASSVQGYTDTQYF. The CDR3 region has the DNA TGTGCCAGCAGTGTACAGGGATACACAGATACGCAGTATTTT.

CDR3 nucleotide sequence: TGTGCCAGCAGCTTAACCCCCGGGGAGCTGTTTTTT. Its translation is CASSLTPGELFF. The chain combines TRBV7-2 with TRBJ2-2; D is unresolved. The CDR3 runs to 12 residues. Germline assignment: CDR1 SGHTA and CDR2 FQGNSA. V lost 2 bases and J 6 bases, leaving 4 bases between the germline ends.